This T cell receptor (beta chain) was sequenced during a study of CD8 T cells in ankylosing spondylitis. Findings and caveats of the study: For ankylosing spondylitis blood, a TCR beta motif of about 8 highly homologous variants appeared characteristic.

Concerning this clonotype itself: No antigen is known for it.

The CDR3 is 16 residues long. Germline CDR1 and CDR2: SGHDT and YYEEEE. V gave up 4 bases and J gave up 8 bases, with 19 bases separating them. One entry per CDR3 protein results from TCRdb running MiXCR on the 5' RACE reads. The table records fewer than 550,000 distinct CDR3 sequences, approximately 5% of them present only once. The rearrangement uses TRBV5-6 and TRBJ1-6; possible D gene TRBD1, 5 bases. This TCR was sampled from a male donor with ankylosing spondylitis. The sequenced sample was blood, either unsorted or a sorted T cell fraction (not recorded which). The CDR3 sequence: CASSPSTPKGHSPLHF. Here the CDR3 DNA reads TGTGCCAGCAGCCCGAGTACTCCGAAGGGACATTCACCCCTCCACTTT.